Sequencing of this T cell receptor beta chain was carried out in a study of regulatory T cells in long-lasting Graves disease. For the study at large: Persistent cases were those of Graves' disease that involved over 5 years of antithyroid drugs with positive TSH receptor antibodies. Whole-study results and caveats: Persistent cases of Graves' showed reduced TCR diversity relative to newly diagnosed patients. Gene preferences differed: TRBV28, TRBJ1-2, TRBJ2-5 in persistent cases.

The sample's time point: persistent/refractory GD, antithyroid drugs over 5 years with positive TRAb. From PBMCs, RNA was extracted and then used to make the TCR library. American Thyroid Association guidelines served as the basis for diagnosing Graves' disease. V gave up 7 bases and J gave up 0 bases, with 7 bases separating them. There are 13 residues in the CDR3. Looked up from germline, CDR1 is ENHRY and CDR2 is SYGVKD. According to the study, TCR beta libraries were built with iRepertoire HTBI primers and CDR3-region Arm-PCR. One entry per CDR3 protein results from TCRdb running MiXCR on the multiplex PCR reads. The sample consists of 600,000 to 850,000 distinct CDR3 sequences, approximately 29% of them appearing once. This clonotype has a handful of counts. What it recognizes is unknown.

The chain uses TRBV10-3 and TRBJ1-3; unclear D gene. Sequenced here: peripheral blood mononuclear cells (PBMCs), sampled when the disease was refractory, from a patient treated with antithyroid drugs. This receptor was identified in a female donor with Graves disease. DNA of the CDR3: TGTGCCATCAAGGAGGACTCTGGAAACACCATATATTTT. It codes for CAIKEDSGNTIYF.